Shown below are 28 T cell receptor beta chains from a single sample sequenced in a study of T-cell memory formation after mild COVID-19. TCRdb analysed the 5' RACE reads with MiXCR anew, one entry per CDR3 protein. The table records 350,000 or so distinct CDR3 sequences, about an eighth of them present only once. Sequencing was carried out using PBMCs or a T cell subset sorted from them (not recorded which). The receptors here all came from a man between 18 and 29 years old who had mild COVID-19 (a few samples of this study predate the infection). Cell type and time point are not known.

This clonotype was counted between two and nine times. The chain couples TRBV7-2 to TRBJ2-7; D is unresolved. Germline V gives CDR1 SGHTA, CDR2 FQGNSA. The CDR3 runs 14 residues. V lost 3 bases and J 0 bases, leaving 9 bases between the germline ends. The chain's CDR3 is CASSLSGASYEQYF. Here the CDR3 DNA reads TGTGCCAGCAGCTTGTCAGGTGCCTCCTACGAGCAGTACTTC.

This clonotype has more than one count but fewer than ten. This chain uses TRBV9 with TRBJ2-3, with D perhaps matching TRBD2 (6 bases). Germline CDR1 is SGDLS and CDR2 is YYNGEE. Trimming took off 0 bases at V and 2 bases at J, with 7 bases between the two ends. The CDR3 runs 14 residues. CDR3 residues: CASSVGGTTDTQYF. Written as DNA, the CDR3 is TGTGCCAGCAGCGTAGGCGGGACCACAGATACGCAGTATTTT.

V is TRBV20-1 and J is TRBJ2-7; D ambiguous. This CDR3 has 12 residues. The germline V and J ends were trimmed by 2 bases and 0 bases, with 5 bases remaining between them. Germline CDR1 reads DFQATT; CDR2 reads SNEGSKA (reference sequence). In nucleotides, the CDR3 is TGCAGTGCTAGACGGAGCTCCTACGAGCAGTACGTC. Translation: CSARRSSYEQYV.

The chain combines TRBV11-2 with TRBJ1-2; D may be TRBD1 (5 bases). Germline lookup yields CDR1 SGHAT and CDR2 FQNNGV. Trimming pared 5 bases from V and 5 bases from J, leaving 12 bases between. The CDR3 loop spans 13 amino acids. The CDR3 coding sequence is TGTGCCAGCAGCCCCCCGGGGCGATATGGCTACACCTTC. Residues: CASSPPGRYGYTF.

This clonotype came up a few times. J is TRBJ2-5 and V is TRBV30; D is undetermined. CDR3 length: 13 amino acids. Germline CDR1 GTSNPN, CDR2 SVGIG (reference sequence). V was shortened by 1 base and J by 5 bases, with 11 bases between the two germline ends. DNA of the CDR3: TGTGCCTGGAGTGAGACCGGTTGGGAGACCCAGTACTTC. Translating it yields CAWSETGWETQYF. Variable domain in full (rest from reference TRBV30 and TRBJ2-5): SQTIHQWPATLVQPVGSPLSLECTVEGTSNPNLYWYRQAAGRGLQLLFYSVGIGQISSEVPQNLSASRPQDRQFILSSKKLLLSDSGFYLCAWSETGWETQYFGPGTRLLVL.

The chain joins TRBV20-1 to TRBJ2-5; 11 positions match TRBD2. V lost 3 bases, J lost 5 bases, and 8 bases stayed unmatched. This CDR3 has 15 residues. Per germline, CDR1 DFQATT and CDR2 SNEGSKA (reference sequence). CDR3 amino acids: CSARSASGGYETQYF. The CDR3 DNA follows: TGCAGTGCTAGGTCGGCTAGCGGGGGGTACGAGACCCAGTACTTC.

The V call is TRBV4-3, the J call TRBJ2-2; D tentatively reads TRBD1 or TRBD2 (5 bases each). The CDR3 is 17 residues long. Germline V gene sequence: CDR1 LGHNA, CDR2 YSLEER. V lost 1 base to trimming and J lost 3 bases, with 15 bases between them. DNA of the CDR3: TGCGCCAGCAGCCAAGGAGGGTGGCAGGGACACACCGGGGAGCTGTTTTTT. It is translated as CASSQGGWQGHTGELFF.

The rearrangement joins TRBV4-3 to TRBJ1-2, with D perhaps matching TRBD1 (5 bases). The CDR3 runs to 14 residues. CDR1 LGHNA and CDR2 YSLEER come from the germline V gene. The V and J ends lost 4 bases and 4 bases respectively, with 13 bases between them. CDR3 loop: CASSLEGSSYGYTF. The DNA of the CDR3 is TGCGCCAGCAGCCTAGAGGGGAGCAGCTATGGCTACACCTTC.

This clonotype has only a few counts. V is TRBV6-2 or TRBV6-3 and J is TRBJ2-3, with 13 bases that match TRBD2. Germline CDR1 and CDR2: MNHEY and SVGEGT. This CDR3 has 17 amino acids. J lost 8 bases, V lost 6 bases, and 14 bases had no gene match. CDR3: CASRHPGLAGKGGTQYF. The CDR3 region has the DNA TGTGCCAGCAGGCATCCGGGACTAGCGGGGAAAGGGGGTACGCAGTATTTT.

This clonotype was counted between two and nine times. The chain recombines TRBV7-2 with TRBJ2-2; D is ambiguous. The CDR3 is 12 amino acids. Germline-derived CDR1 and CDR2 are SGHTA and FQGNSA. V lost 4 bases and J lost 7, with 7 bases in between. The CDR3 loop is CASSSRFGELFF. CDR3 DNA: TGTGCCAGCAGCTCGAGATTCGGGGAGCTGTTTTTT.

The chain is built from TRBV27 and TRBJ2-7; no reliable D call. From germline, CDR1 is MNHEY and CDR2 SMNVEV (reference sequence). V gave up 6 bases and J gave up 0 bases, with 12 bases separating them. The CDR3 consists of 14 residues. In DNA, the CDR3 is TGTGCCAGCAGGATCAGCGTCAGCTCCTACGAGCAGTACGTC. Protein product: CASRISVSSYEQYV.

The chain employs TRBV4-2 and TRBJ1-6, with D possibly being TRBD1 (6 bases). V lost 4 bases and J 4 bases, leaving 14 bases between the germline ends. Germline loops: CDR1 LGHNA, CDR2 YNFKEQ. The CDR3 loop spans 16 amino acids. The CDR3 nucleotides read TGTGCCAGCAGCCCCCGGACAGAGTCATATAATTCACCCCTCCACTTT. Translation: CASSPRTESYNSPLHF.

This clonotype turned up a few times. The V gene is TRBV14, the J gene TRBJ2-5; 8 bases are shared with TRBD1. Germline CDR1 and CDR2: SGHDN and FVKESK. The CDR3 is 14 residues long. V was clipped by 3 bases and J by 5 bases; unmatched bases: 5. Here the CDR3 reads CASSQRRGHETQYF. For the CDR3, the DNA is TGTGCCAGCAGCCAGCGCAGGGGGCACGAGACCCAGTACTTC.

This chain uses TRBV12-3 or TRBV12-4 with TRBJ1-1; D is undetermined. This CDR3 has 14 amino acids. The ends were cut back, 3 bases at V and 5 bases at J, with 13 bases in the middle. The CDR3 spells CASSLVEGATEAFF. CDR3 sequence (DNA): TGTGCCAGCAGTTTGGTTGAGGGAGCGACTGAAGCTTTCTTT.

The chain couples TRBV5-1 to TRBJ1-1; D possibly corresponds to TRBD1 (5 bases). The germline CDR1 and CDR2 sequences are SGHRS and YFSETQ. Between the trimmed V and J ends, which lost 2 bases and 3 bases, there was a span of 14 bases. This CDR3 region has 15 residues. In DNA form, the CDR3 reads TGCGCCAGCAGCTTTCCATACAGGCCGTACACTGAAGCTTTCTTT. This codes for CASSFPYRPYTEAFF.

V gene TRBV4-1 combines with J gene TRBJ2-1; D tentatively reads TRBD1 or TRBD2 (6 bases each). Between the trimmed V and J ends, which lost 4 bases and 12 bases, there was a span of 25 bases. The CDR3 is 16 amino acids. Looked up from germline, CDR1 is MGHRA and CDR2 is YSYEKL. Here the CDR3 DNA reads TGCGCCAGCAGCCCAAGGGGGTCGGAGGGTGGGTTTGGGCAGTTCTTC. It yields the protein CASSPRGSEGGFGQFF.

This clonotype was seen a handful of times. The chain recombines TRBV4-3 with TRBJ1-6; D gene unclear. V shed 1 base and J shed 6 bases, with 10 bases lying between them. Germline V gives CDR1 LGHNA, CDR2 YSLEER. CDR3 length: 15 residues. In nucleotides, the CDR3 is TGCGCCAGCAGCCAAGTGGGGATAAGTAATTCACCCCTCCACTTT. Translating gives CASSQVGISNSPLHF.

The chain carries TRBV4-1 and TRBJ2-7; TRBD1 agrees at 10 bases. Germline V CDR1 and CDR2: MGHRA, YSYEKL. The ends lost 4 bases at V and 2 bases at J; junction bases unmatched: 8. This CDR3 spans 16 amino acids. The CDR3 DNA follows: TGCGCCAGCAGCCTAACCGTTGGGACAGGGGCCTACGAGCAGTACGTC. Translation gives CASSLTVGTGAYEQYV.

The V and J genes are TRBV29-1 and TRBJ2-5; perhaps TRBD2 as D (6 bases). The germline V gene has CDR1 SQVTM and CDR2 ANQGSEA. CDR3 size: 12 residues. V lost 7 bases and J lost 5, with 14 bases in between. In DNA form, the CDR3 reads TGCAGCGGTAGACTAGTAGATGAGACCCAGTACTTC. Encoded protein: CSGRLVDETQYF.

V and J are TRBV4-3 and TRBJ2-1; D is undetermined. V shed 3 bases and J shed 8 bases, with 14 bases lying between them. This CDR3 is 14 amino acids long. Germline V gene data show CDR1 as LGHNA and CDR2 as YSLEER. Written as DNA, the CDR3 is TGCGCCAGCAGCCAGAGGCCCGGGTGGTATGAGCAGTTCTTC. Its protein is CASSQRPGWYEQFF.

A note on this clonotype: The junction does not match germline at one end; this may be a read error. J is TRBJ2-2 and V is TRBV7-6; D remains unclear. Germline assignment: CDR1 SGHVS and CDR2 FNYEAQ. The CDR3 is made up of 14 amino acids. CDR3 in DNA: TGTGCCCGCAGCTCGAGGACGGACACCGGGGAGCTGTTTTTT. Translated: CARSSRTDTGELFF. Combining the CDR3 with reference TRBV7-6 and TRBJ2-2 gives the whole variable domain GAGVSQSPRYKVTKRGQDVALRCDPISGHVSLYWYRQALGQGPEFLTYFNYEAQQDKSGLPNDRFSAERPEGSISTLTIQRTEQRDSAMYRCARSSRTDTGELFFGEGSRLTVL.

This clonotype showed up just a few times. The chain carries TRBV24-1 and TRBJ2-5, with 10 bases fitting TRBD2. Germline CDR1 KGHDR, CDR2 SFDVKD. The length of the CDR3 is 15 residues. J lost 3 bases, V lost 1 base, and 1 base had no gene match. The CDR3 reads CATSDFLAGEETQYF. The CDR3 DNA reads TGTGCCACCAGTGATTTTCTAGCGGGGGAAGAGACCCAGTACTTC.

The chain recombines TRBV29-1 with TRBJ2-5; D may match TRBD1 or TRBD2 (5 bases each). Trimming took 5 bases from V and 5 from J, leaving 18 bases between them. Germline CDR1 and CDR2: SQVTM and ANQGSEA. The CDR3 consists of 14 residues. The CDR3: CSVRPGRFGETQYF. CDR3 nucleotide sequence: TGCAGCGTTCGACCGGGACGGTTTGGTGAGACCCAGTACTTC.

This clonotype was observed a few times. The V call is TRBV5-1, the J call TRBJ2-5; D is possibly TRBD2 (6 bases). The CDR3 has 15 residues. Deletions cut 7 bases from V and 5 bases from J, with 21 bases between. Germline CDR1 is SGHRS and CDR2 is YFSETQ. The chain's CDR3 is CASAGGAGHAETQYF. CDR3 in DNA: TGCGCCAGCGCGGGCGGGGCCGGGCATGCGGAGACCCAGTACTTC.

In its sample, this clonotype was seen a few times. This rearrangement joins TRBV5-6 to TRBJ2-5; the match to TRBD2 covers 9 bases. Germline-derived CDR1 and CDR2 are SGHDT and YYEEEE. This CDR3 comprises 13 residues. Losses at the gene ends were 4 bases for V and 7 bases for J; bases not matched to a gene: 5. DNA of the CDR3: TGTGCCAGCAGCCTTGCGACTAGCGGGACCCAGTACTTC. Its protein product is CASSLATSGTQYF.

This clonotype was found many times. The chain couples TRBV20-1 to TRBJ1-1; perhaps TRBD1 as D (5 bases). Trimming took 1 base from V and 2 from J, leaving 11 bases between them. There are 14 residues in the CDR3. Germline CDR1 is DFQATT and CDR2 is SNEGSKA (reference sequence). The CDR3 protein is CSARALDRNTEAFF. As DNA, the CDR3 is TGCAGTGCTAGAGCCCTTGACAGAAACACTGAAGCTTTCTTT.

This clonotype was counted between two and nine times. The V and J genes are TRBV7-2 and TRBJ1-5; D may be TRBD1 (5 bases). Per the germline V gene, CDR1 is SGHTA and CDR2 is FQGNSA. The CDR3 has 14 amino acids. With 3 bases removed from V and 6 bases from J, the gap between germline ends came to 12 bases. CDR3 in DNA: TGTGCCAGCAGCTTTTTAGTGGGGACTCAGCCCCAGCATTTT. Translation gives CASSFLVGTQPQHF.

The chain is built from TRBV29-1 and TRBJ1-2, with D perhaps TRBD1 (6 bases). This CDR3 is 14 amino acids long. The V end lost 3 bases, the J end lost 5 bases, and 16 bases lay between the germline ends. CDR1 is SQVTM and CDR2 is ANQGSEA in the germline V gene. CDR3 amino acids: CSVDVQGRLYGYTF. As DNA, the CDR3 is TGCAGCGTTGACGTTCAGGGGAGGCTTTATGGCTACACCTTC.